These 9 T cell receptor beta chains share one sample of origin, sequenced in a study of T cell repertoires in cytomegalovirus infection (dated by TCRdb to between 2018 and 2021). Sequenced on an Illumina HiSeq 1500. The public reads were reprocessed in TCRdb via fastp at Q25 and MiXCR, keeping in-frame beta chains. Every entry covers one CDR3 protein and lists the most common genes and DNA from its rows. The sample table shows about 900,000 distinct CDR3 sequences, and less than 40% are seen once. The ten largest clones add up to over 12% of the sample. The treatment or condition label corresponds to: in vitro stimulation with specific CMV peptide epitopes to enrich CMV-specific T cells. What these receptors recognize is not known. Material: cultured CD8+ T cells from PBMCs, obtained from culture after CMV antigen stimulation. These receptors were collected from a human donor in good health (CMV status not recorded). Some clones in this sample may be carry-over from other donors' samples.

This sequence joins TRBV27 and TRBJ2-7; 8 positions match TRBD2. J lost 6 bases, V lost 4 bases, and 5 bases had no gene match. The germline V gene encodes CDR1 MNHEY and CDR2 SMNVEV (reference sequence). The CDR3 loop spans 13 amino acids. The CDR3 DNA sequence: TGTGCCAGCAGTTCCGGGGGGGCCCCCGAGCAGTACTTC. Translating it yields CASSSGGAPEQYF.

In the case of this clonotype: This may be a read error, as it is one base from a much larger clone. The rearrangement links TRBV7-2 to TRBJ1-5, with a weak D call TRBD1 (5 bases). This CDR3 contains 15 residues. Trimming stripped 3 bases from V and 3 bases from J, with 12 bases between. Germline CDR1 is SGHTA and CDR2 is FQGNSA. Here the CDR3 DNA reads TGTGCCAGCAGCTTGTCGGGGGTTAACAATCAGCCCCAGCATTTT. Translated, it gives CASSLSGVNNQPQHF.

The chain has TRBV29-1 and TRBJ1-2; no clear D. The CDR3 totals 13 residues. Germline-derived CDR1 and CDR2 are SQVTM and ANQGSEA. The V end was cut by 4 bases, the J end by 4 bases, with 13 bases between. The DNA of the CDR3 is TGCAGCGTTGTGGTCCGGGGAACCTATGGCTACACCTTC. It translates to CSVVVRGTYGYTF.

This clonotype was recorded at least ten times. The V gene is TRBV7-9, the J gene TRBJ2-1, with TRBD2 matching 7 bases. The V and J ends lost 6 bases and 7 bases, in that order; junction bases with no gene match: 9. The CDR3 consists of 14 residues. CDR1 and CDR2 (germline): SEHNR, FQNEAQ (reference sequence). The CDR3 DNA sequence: TGTGCCAGCAGTTCTCACGGGGGGAGAAATGAGCAGTTCTTC. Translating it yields CASSSHGGRNEQFF.

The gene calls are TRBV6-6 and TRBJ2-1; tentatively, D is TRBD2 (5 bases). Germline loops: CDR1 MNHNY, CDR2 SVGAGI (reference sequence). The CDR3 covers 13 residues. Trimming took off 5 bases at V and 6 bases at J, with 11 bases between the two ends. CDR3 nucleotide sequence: TGTGCCAGCAGTGACCTACTAGGCAATGAGCAGTTCTTC. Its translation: CASSDLLGNEQFF.

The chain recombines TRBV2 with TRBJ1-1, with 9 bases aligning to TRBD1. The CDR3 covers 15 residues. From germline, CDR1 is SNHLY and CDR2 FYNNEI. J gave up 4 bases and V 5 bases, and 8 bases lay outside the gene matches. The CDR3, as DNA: TGTGCCAGCAGTAGGACAGGGGTATTCGGCACTGAAGCTTTCTTT. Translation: CASSRTGVFGTEAFF.

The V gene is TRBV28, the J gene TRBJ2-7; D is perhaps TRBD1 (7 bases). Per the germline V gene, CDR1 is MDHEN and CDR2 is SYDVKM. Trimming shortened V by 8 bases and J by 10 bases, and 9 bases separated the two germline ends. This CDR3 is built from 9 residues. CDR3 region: CASGGGQYV. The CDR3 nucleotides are TGTGCCAGCGGAGGGGGCCAGTACGTC.

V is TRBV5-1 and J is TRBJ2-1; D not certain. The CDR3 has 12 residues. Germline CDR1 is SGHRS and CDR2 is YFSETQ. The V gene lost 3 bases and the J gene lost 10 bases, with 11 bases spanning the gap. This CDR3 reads CASSSDVREQFF. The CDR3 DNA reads TGCGCCAGCAGCTCGGACGTTCGAGAGCAGTTCTTC.

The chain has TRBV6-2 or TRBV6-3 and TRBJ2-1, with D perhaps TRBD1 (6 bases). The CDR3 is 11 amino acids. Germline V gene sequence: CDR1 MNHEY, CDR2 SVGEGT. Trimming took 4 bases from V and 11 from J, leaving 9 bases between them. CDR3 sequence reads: CASSSTGKQFF. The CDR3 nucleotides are TGTGCCAGCAGTTCGACAGGCAAGCAGTTCTTC.